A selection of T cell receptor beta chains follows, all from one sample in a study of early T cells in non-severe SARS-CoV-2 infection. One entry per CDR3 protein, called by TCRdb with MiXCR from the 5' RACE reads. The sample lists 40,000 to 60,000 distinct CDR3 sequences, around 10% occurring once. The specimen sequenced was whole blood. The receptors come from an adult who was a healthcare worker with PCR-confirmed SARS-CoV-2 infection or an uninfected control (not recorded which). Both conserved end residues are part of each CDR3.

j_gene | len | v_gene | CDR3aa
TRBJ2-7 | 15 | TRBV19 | CASHGGTGPLYEQYF
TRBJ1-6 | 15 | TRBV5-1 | CASSLGVVMDSPLHF
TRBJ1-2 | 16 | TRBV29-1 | CSVEAHPGTDIYGYTF
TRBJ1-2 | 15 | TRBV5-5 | CASSLETGAPYGYTF
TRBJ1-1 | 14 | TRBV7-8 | CASSLTARGTEAFF
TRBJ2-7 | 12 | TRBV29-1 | CSVVEGTYEQYF
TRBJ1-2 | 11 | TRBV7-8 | CASSFNYGYTF
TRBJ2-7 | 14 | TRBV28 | CATYSASGMREQYF
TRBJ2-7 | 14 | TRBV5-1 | CASSSSQSSYEQYF
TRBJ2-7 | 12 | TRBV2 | CASSEQGHEQYF
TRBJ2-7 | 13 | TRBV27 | CASSYGGDYEQYF
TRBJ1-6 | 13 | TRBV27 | CASKSSYNSPLHF
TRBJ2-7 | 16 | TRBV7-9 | CASSSSEASGSYEQYF
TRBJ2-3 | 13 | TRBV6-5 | CASSVERTDTQYF
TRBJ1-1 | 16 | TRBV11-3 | CASSPGQGGGSTEAFF
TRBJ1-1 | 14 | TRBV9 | CASSVEGKGTEAFF
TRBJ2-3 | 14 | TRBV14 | CASSRTGTTDTQYF
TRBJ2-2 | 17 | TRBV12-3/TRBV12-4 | CASSSRAIAGVLGELFF
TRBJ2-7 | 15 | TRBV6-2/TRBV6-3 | CASSYSVAGAYEQYF
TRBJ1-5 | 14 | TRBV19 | CASEDRGFNQPQHF
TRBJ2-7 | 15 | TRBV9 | CASSVGGTATYEQYF
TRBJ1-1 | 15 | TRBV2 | CASSEWGGMNTEAFF
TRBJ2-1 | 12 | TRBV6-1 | CASSESRGEQFF
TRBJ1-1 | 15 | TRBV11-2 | CASSPPGGPNTEAFF
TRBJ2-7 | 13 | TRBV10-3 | CAISKGQLYEQYF